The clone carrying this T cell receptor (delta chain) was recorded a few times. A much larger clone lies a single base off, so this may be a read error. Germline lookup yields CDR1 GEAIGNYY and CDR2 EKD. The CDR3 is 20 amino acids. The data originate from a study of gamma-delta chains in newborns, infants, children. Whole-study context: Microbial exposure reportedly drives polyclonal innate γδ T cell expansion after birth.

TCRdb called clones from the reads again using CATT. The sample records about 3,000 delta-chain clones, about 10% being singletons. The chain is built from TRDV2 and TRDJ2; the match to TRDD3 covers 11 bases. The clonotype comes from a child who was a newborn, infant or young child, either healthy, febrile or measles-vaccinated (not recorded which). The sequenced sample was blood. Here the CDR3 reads CARDPVLSGGYRTLTAQLFF. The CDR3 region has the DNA TGTGCCCGTGACCCGGTTCTTTCTGGGGGATACAGGACTTTGACAGCACAACTCTTCTTT.